This T cell receptor beta chain is from a study of shared clonotypes between healthy human individuals (dated by TCRdb to 2019 to 2021). For the study in its entirety: The cohort comprised two women and a few men aged 18 to 49 years. Leukapheresis yielded between about 0.9 and 9 billion PBMCs per donor. To estimate repertoire size and how much clonotypes are shared between individuals, the study performed deep sequencing of blood TCR repertoires from a few healthy adults. To increase sequencing depth and limit assay-specific biases, different laboratories used diverse techniques to prepare libraries and sequence TCR repertoires. For each donor, CD4 naive and CD4 memory were each run on three plates, CD8 naive on two plates, and CD8 memory on one plate. Broad study findings and their caveats: The small number of donors limited the genetic and exposure-history diversity represented. When a handful of donors were compared, the shared fraction of clonotypes was about 5% for naive CD4, approximately 3.3% for naive CD8, about 2.4% for memory CD4, and 0.4% for memory CD8. Naive subsets generally had larger estimated clonotype richness than memory subsets did. Based on pairwise subsampling, the degree of clonotype sharing among donors was expected to be affected by sequencing depth. Compared with non-shared clonotypes, the clonotypes found in all four sorted-subset donors had higher generation probabilities. Sampling was restricted to blood, and TCR repertoires in tissue are likely to differ from TCR repertoires in blood. Even with the large sequencing depth, rarefaction of the sorted-subset datasets indicated that sequencing was incomplete.

Using the deep immunoSEQ assay, multiplex PCR amplified TCR CDR3 regions from genomic DNA. Genomic DNA extracted from each cell subset was distributed evenly over all wells of several immunoSEQ 96-well plates, and each plate served as one replicate. For sorted subsets, approximately 200 ng of genomic DNA, equivalent to 25,000 to 35,000 T cell genomes, went into each replicate PCR. The purified libraries were quantified using a Qubit 3.0 fluorometer, sized with a Bioanalyzer 2100, and then quantified again using the KAPA Library Quantification kit. Every immunoSEQ 96-well plate was sequenced on a dedicated single-read 150-cycle Illumina NextSeq 550 flow cell. On the authors' methods: Because only junctional sequences without quality scores were contained in the immunoSEQ output, filtering matching that applied to full-length reads could not be performed. To assign V/J genes and CDR3, sequences were annotated using PyIR, a Python wrapper for IgBLAST v1.9, with IMGT germline references. Reads were filtered out if the reads had weak V/J assignments (E-value above 1e-6), no CDR3, stop codons, out-of-frame junctions, or ambiguous translated residues. A V3J clonotype was defined by an identical inferred V gene, J gene, and CDR3 amino acid sequence. Percentage overlap between repertoires was calculated by dividing the number of shared unique clonotypes by the size of the smaller repertoire. RTK rarefaction, the Chao1 estimator, and Recon v2.1 estimates of unobserved clonotypes were used to assess repertoire richness. Generation probabilities for all TCRbeta clonotypes obtained by the gDNA method from a handful of donors were computed using OLGA. TCRdb re-hosts the immuneACCESS table, in-frame sequences only. Its copies lack some clones; in the studies checked, an unresolved V gene accounts for under half of them, and the cause for the rest is not known. The V and J calls and clone size were taken over from that table, and D and trimming were inferred from the DNA. A total of under 600,000 clones appear in this sample, more than 95% of them only once. Of the sample, 0.055% to 0.07% is held by the ten largest clones.

Of note for this clone: Its antigen target is currently unknown. No base qualities exist here, and no much larger clone lies one base off it.

Deletion took 2 bases off V and 0 bases off J, with a span of 6 bases between the germline ends. From the cysteine up to the phenylalanine, the CDR3 has a length of 14 residues. The CDR3 DNA has 42 bases and is translated from base 1. In the germline V gene, CDR1 corresponds to SGHRS and CDR2 to YFSETQ. Donors were healthy HIV-negative adults with no recently reported acute infections or vaccinations. Only Caucasian adults living in Nashville, Tennessee, USA were represented among the donors. CD4+ T cells were enriched by magnetic negative selection, after which naive cells were positively selected on CD45RA and the negative fraction was taken as the memory subset. Blood was collected by leukapheresis, and PBMCs were isolated by Ficoll-Histopaque density gradient centrifugation and then cryopreserved in liquid nitrogen vapor phase. Analytical flow cytometry was used to check the purity and quantity of each magnetically sorted T cell population. From each sorted fraction, genomic DNA was isolated and quantified by UV absorbance on a Nanodrop 2000c.

Sequencing was done on a sample of naive CD4+ T cells sorted from blood. The cell subset or site label here, explained by the study, means: CD45RA+ positively selected. The sequence was collected from a woman in her thirties in good health. Rearrangement joined TRBV5-1 to TRBJ2-1; TRBD2 is perhaps the D gene, given 5 matching bases. This receptor carries the CDR3 CASSFGNSYNEQFF. The DNA sequence reads TGCGCCAGCAGCTTCGGGAACTCCTACAATGAGCAGTTCTTC.